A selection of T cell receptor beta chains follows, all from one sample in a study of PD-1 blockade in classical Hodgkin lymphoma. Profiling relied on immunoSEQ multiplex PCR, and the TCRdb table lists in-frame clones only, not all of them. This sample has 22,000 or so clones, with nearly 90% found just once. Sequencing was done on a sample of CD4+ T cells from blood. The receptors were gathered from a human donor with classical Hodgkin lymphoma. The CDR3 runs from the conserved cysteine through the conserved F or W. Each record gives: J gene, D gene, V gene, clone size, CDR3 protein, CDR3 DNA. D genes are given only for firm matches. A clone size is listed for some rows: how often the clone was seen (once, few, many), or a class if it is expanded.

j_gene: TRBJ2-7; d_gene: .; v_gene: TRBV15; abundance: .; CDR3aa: CATSLDIRSYEQYF; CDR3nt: TGTGCCACCAGTCTGGACATCCGCTCCTACGAGCAGTACTTC
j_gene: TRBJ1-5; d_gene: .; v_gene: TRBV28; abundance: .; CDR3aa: CASTDVGSELGQPQHF; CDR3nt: TGTGCCAGCACTGACGTCGGCTCAGAATTAGGGCAGCCCCAGCATTTT
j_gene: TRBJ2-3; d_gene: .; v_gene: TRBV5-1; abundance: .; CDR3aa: CASSPGRATDTQYF; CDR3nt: TGCGCCAGCAGCCCGGGACGGGCCACAGATACGCAGTATTTT
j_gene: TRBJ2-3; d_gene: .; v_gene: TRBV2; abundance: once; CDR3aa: CASIMGTDTQYF; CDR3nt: TGTGCCAGCATAATGGGCACAGATACGCAGTATTTT
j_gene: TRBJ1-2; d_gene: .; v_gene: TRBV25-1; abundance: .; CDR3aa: CASRKTGHIPGDYGYTF; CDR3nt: TGTGCCAGCAGGAAAACGGGACACATCCCCGGGGACTATGGCTACACCTTC
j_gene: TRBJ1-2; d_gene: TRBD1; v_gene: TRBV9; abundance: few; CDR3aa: CASSTRTGDRGYTF; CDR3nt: TGTGCCAGCAGCACCCGGACAGGGGATCGTGGCTACACCTTC
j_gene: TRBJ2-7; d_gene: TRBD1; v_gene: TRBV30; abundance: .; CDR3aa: CAWSGGQLYEQYF; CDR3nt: TGTGCCTGGAGTGGGGGACAGCTGTACGAGCAGTACTTC
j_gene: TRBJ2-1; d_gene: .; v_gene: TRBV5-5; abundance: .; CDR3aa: CASSSGVSSYNEQFF; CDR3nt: TGTGCCAGCAGCTCAGGGGTTAGCTCCTACAATGAGCAGTTCTTC
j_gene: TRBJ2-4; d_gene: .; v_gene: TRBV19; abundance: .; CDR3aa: CASSVQGGEVAKNIQYF; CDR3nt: TGTGCCAGTAGTGTCCAGGGAGGTGAGGTAGCCAAAAACATTCAGTACTTC
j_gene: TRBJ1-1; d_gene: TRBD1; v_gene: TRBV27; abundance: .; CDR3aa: CASRRDRRTEAFF; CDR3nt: TGTGCCAGCAGAAGGGACAGGCGAACTGAAGCTTTCTTT
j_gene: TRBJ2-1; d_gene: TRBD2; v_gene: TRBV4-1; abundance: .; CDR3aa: CASSQIGLAGEQFF; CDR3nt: TGCGCCAGCAGCCAAATCGGACTAGCGGGTGAGCAGTTCTTC
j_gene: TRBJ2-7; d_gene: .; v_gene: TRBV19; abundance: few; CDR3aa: CASSPTVSSYEQYF; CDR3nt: TGTGCCAGTAGCCCGACTGTAAGCTCCTACGAGCAGTACTTC
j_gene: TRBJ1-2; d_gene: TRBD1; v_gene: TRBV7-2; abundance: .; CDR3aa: CASSLRTGKYGYTF; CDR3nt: TGTGCCAGCAGCTTGAGGACAGGGAAATATGGCTACACCTTC
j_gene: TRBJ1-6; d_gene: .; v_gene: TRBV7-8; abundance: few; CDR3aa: CASSLARRRDVNSPLHF; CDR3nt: TGTGCCAGCAGCTTAGCGAGACGGCGGGACGTCAATTCACCCCTCCACTTT
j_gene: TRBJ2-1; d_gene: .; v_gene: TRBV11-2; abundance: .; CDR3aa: CASSIVGVEQFF; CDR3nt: TGTGCCAGCAGCATCGTGGGGGTTGAGCAGTTCTTC
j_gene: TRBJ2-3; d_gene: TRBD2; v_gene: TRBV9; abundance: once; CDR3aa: CASSVDGAGDLKNTQYF; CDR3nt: TGTGCCAGCAGCGTAGACGGGGCGGGGGATTTAAAAAATACGCAGTATTTT
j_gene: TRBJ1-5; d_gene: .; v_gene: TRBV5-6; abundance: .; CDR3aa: CASSFRFQPQHF; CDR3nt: TGTGCCAGCAGCTTCAGGTTTCAGCCCCAGCATTTT
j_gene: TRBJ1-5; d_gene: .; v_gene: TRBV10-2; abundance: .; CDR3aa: CASSEKAGGQNQPQHF; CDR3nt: TGCGCCAGCAGTGAGAAGGCTGGGGGCCAGAATCAGCCCCAGCATTTT
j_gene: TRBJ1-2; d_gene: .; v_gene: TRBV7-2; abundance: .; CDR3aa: CASSQTNRLPGYTF; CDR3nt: TGTGCCAGCAGCCAAACTAACAGGCTCCCTGGCTACACCTTC
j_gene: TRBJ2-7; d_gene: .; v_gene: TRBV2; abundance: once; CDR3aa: CASMSGPYEQYF; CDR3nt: TGTGCCAGCATGTCAGGACCGTACGAGCAGTACTTC